A selection of T cell receptor beta chains follows, all from one sample in a study of CD8+ T cells in alopecia areata. Sequenced by immunoSEQ multiplex PCR; TCRdb stores in-frame clones only, minus some. The repertoire holds about 220,000 clones, with 50% to 70% as singletons. Sequencing was performed on CD4+ T cells sorted from blood, taken at week 4, from a patient treated with tofacitinib. These receptors came from a human donor with alopecia areata. Both conserved end residues are part of each CDR3. The order of the fields is CDR3 length, J gene, D gene, V gene, clone size, CDR3 DNA, CDR3 protein. D genes are given only for firm matches. Clone size is stated in some rows and not others, as once, few, many or a class when expanded.

14,TRBJ2-5,NA,TRBV5-1,NA,TGCGCCAGCAGCTTGGAGGATAGCGAGGAGACCCAGTACTTC,CASSLEDSEETQYF
13,TRBJ1-1,NA,TRBV19,many,TGTGCCAGTAAGTTTGGGGCGAACACTGAAGCTTTCTTT,CASKFGANTEAFF
12,TRBJ2-7,NA,TRBV30,once,TGTGCCTGGAGGGACCAATCCTACGAGCAGTACTTC,CAWRDQSYEQYF
12,TRBJ1-2,NA,TRBV7-9,few,TGTGCCAGCAGCTTACTAGGGGTTGGCTACACCTTC,CASSLLGVGYTF
12,TRBJ2-7,NA,TRBV6-6,NA,TGTGCCAGCAGCCCTCCGGAGTCTGAGCAGTACTTC,CASSPPESEQYF
15,TRBJ2-3,NA,TRBV7-9,NA,TGTGCCAGCAGCTTAGGTAGCGTCCCCACAGATACGCAGTATTTT,CASSLGSVPTDTQYF
15,TRBJ2-3,NA,TRBV29-1,NA,TGCAGCGTACGTAACTGGCAGGCGGGCACAGATACGCAGTATTTT,CSVRNWQAGTDTQYF
15,TRBJ2-3,TRBD2,TRBV30,NA,TGTGCCTGGAGTCTAGCGGGGGGGCGCACAGATACGCAGTATTTT,CAWSLAGGRTDTQYF
16,TRBJ2-3,TRBD2,TRBV11-2,NA,TGTGCCAGCAGCTTAGCGGCTAGCGGGGGAACAGATACGCAGTATTTT,CASSLAASGGTDTQYF
15,TRBJ1-2,NA,TRBV4-3,NA,TGCGCCAGCAGCCAAGACCCTACCGACAGTTTTGGCTACACCTTC,CASSQDPTDSFGYTF
13,TRBJ2-1,NA,TRBV5-4,once,TGTGCCAGCAGCTTGGGACCCTACAATGAGCAGTTCTTC,CASSLGPYNEQFF
12,TRBJ2-2,NA,TRBV7-9,NA,TGTGCCAGCAGCTTCTCGGCCGGGGAGCTGTTTTTT,CASSFSAGELFF
17,TRBJ2-3,TRBD1,TRBV4-1,NA,TGCGCCAGCAGCCAAGGGTTTCCGGGACAGCCCACAGATACGCAGTATTTT,CASSQGFPGQPTDTQYF
16,TRBJ1-5,TRBD1,TRBV5-6,few,TGTGCCAGCAGCTTGTTTGTCGGACAGGGCAATCAGCCCCAGCATTTT,CASSLFVGQGNQPQHF
14,TRBJ1-2,NA,TRBV2,NA,TGTGCCAGCTCACTTCTGGACGGAGGCTATGGCTACACCTTC,CASSLLDGGYGYTF
14,TRBJ2-6,NA,TRBV30,NA,TGTGCCTGGAGTGGCTACTCTGGGGCCAACGTCCTGACTTTC,CAWSGYSGANVLTF
16,TRBJ1-1,TRBD1,TRBV5-1,many,TGCGCCAGCAGCCCTAGTCCGGGACAGCTGAACACTGAAGCTTTCTTT,CASSPSPGQLNTEAFF
14,TRBJ1-1,TRBD1,TRBV5-5,many,TGTGCCACAAGGACAGGGGGTAGAGACACTGAAGCTTTCTTT,CATRTGGRDTEAFF
14,TRBJ1-6,NA,TRBV9,NA,TGTGCCAGCAGCGTAGGAATCTCGGATTCACCCCTCCACTTT,CASSVGISDSPLHF
15,TRBJ1-1,NA,TRBV4-1,NA,TGCGCCAGCAGCCGTTGCGGGATCATGAACACTGAAGCTTTCTTT,CASSRCGIMNTEAFF
15,TRBJ1-1,NA,TRBV29-1,NA,TGCAGCGTCCTCCTCCGACAGAGGTCTAACACTGAAGCTTTCTTT,CSVLLRQRSNTEAFF
15,TRBJ2-7,TRBD1,TRBV5-1,NA,TGCGCCAGCAGCACCGGGACAGGTGAATCCTACGAGCAGTACTTC,CASSTGTGESYEQYF
13,TRBJ1-1,NA,TRBV4-3,NA,TGCGCCAGCAGTGTGACCGAGAACACTGAAGCTTTCTTT,CASSVTENTEAFF
15,TRBJ2-2,TRBD1,TRBV27,NA,TGTGCCAGCCCCCTCGTGGACAGGGAGACCGGGGAGCTGTTTTTT,CASPLVDRETGELFF
14,TRBJ2-3,NA,TRBV29-1,NA,TGCAGCGTTATGTCCAGGGTTCGGGGGGATACGCAGTATTTT,CSVMSRVRGDTQYF
13,TRBJ1-2,TRBD1,TRBV29-1,NA,TGCAGCGTTTACAACGACAGGGACTATGGCTACACCTTC,CSVYNDRDYGYTF